The clone carrying this T cell receptor (beta chain) was recorded a few times. Antigen unknown. These data come from a study of response to subunit inactivated influenza vaccine. TCRdb redid the calling of the RT-PCR reads with MiXCR, one entry per CDR3 protein. This table holds roughly 630,000 distinct CDR3 sequences, less than 15% found once. Study conclusions and caveats: The authors offered the suggestion that each seasonal influenza vaccination recruits few new T cells.

Germline assignment: CDR1 ENHRY and CDR2 SYGVKD. The V and J ends lost 10 bases and 0 bases respectively, with 16 bases between them. The CDR3 has 15 amino acids. The source was PBMCs from blood, collected 14 to 15 days before vaccination. This sequence was found in a man aged 50 or older who received an inactivated influenza vaccine. This chain connects TRBV10-3 to TRBJ2-1; a possible D gene is TRBD1 (7 bases). The chain's CDR3 is CATAGTESSYNEQFF. The CDR3 region has the DNA TGTGCCACCGCGGGGACAGAGAGCTCCTACAATGAGCAGTTCTTC.